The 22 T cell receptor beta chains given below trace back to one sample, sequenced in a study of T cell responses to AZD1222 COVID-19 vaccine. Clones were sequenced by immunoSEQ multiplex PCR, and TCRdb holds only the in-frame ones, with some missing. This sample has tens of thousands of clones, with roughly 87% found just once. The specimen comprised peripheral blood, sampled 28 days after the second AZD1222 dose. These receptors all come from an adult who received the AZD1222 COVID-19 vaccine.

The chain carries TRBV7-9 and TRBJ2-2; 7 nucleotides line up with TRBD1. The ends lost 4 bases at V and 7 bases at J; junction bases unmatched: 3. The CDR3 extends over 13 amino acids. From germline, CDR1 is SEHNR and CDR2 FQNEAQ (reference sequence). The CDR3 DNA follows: TGTGCCAGCAGCTCAAACAGGGGCGGGGAGCTGTTTTTT. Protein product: CASSSNRGGELFF.

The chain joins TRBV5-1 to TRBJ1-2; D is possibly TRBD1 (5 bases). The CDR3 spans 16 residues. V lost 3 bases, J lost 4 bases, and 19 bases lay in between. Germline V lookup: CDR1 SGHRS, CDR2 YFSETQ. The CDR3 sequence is CASSSIPGAISYGYTF. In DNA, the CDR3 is TGCGCCAGCAGCTCTATTCCCGGGGCTATAAGCTATGGCTACACCTTC.

Here the CDR3 reads CASRGQPNQPQHF. The CDR3 region has the DNA TGTGCCAGCAGGGGACAGCCCAATCAGCCCCAGCATTTT. This sequence joins TRBV6-5 and TRBJ1-5; 7 bases line up with TRBD1. Germline V lookup: CDR1 MNHEY, CDR2 SVGAGI. The CDR3 is 13 residues long. The ends lost 6 bases at V and 3 bases at J; junction bases unmatched: 2.

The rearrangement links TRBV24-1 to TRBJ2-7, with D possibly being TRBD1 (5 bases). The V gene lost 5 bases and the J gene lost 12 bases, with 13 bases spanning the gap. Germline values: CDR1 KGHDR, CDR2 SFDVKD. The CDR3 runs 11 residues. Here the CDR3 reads CATSGTPKAYV. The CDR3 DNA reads TGTGCCACCAGTGGGACACCAAAGGCGTACGTC.

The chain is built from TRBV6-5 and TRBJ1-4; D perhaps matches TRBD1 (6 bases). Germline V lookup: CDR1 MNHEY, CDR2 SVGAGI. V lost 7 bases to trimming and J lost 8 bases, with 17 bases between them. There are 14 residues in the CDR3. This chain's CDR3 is CASTRWGGDEKLFF. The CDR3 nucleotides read TGTGCCAGCACGAGGTGGGGGGGCGACGAAAAACTGTTTTTT.

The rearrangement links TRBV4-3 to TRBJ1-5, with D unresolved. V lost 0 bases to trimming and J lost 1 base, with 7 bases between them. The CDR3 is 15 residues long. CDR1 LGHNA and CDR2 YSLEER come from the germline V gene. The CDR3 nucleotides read TGCGCCAGCAGCCAAGATTGGGCCAGCAATCAGCCCCAGCATTTT. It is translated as CASSQDWASNQPQHF.

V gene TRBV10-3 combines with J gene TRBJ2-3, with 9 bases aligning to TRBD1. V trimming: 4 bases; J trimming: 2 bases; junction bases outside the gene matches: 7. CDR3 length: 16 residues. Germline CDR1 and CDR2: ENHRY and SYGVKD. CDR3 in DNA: TGTGCCATCAGTGCTTCGGGACAGGGTATCACAGATACGCAGTATTTT. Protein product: CAISASGQGITDTQYF.

CDR3 loop: CASSVGTPPMNTEAFF. The CDR3 DNA reads as TGTGCCAGCAGCGTAGGGACGCCACCAATGAACACTGAAGCTTTCTTT. The chain links TRBV9 to TRBJ1-1; D remains ambiguous. CDR3 length equals 16 residues. The V end lost 0 bases, the J end lost 0 bases, and 12 bases lay between the germline ends. Germline loops: CDR1 SGDLS, CDR2 YYNGEE.

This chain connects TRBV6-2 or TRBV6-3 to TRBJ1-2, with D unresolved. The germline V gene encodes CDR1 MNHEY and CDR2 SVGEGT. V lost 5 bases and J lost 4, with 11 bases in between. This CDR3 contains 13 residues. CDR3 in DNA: TGTGCCAGCAGTGTCCGCTCGACCTATGGCTACACCTTC. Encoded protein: CASSVRSTYGYTF.

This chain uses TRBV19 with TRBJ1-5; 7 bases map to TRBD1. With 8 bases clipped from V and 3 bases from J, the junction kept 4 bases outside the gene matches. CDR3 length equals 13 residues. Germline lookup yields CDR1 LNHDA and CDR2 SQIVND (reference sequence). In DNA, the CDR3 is TGTGCCAGTGCGACAGGGCCCAATCAGCCCCAGCATTTT. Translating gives CASATGPNQPQHF.

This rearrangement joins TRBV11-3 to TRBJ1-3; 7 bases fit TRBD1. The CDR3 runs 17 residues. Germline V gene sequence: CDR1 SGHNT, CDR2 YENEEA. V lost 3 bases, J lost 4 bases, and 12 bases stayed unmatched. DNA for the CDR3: TGTGCCAGCAGCTTCACCCCGGGGACAGCAGTAGGAAACACCATATATTTT. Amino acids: CASSFTPGTAVGNTIYF.

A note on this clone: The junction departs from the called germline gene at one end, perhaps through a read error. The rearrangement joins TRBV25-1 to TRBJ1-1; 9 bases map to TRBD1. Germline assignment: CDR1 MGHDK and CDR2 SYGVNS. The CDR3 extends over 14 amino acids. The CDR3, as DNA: TGTGCCACCAGTCCCGGGACAGGGTACGCTGAAGCTTTCTTT. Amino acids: CATSPGTGYAEAFF.

This chain's CDR3 is CASSQDPRGANYGYTF. Written as DNA, the CDR3 is TGCGCCAGCAGCCAAGATCCCAGGGGGGCTAACTATGGCTACACCTTC. The gene calls are TRBV4-3 and TRBJ1-2, with TRBD1 identical over 7 bases. The CDR3 length is 16 residues. With 0 bases clipped from V and 0 bases from J, the junction kept 4 bases outside the gene matches. Germline CDR1 reads LGHNA; CDR2 reads YSLEER.

Written as DNA, the CDR3 is TGTGCCAGCAGCCACGCCCCTGGACGCTGGGAAGCTTTCTTT. Encoded protein: CASSHAPGRWEAFF. The gene calls are TRBV5-6 and TRBJ1-1; D is unclear. Germline CDR1 SGHDT, CDR2 YYEEEE. Between the trimmed V and J ends, which lost 4 bases and 8 bases, there was a span of 18 bases. CDR3 length: 14 amino acids.

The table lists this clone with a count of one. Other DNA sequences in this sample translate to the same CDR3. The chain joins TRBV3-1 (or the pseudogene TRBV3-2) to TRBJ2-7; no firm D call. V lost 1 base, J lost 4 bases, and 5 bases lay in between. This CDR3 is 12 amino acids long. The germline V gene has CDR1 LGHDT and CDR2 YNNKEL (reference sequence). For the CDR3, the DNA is TGTGCCAGCAGCCAAGGGGCGTACGAGCAGTACTTC. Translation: CASSQGAYEQYF.

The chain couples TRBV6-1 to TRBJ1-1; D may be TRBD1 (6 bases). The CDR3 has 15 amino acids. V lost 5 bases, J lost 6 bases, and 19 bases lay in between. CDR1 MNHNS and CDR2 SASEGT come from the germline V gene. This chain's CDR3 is CASSHTGGKGAEAFF. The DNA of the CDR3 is TGTGCCAGCAGTCACACGGGAGGCAAGGGGGCTGAAGCTTTCTTT.

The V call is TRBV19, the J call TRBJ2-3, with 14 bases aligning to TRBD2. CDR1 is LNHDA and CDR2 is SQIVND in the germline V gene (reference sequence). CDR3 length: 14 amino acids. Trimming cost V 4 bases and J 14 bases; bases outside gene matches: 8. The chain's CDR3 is CASSTPGTSGSPYF. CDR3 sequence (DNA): TGTGCCAGTAGTACCCCCGGGACTAGCGGGAGCCCGTATTTT.

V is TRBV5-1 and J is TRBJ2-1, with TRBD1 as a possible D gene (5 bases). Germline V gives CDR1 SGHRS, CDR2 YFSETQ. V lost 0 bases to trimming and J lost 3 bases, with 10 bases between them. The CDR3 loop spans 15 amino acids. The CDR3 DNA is TGCGCCAGCAGCTTGGCCAGGGTGATCTACAATGAGCAGTTCTTC. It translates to CASSLARVIYNEQFF.

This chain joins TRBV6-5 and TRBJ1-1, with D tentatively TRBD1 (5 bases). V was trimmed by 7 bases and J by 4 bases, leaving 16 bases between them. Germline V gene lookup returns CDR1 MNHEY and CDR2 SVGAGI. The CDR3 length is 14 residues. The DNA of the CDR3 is TGTGCCAGCACTCGAGGTGGGGCCAGCACTGAAGCTTTCTTT. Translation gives CASTRGGASTEAFF.

CDR3 loop: CASSYDRSGDRLRYF. The CDR3 coding sequence is TGTGCCAGCAGTTACGATCGGTCAGGGGATAGGCTGCGGTACTTC. The chain recombines TRBV6-5 with TRBJ2-5, with D possibly matching TRBD1 (6 bases). The CDR3 extends over 15 amino acids. Germline V lookup: CDR1 MNHEY, CDR2 SVGAGI. Trimming removed 2 bases from V and 13 bases from J, with 23 bases in between.

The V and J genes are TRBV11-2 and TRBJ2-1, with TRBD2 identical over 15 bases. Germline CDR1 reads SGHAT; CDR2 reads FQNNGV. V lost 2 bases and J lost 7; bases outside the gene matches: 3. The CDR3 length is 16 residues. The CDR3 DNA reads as TGTGCCAGCAGCTTACCCGGACTAGCGGGAGGGAATGAGCAGTTCTTC. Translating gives CASSLPGLAGGNEQFF.

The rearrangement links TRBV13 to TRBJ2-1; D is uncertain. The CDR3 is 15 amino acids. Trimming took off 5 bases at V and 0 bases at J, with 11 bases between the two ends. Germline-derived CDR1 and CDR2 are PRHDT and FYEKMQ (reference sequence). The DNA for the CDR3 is TGTGCCAGCAGCCCAACCAGGAGCTCCTACAATGAGCAGTTCTTC. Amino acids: CASSPTRSSYNEQFF.